This T cell receptor (beta chain) was recorded in a study of T cell changes during pregnancy in multiple sclerosis. The table lists this clone with a few counts. Some clones are missing from TCRdb's copy, which holds only in-frame ones; the method was immunoSEQ multiplex PCR. The data contain 20,000 to 25,000 clones, approximately 86% of them singletons. The CDR3 has 16 residues. CDR1 SEHNR and CDR2 FQNEAQ come from the germline V gene (reference sequence). Trimming removed 1 base at V and 8 bases at J, with 15 bases between. Sequenced material: CD4+ T cells from peripheral blood mononuclear cells, taken in the first trimester of pregnancy. The V gene is TRBV7-9, the J gene TRBJ1-6; D perhaps matches TRBD1 (5 bases). The clonotype was recovered from a female donor in good health, enrolled as a control in a pregnancy study. The CDR3 bases are TGTGCCAGCAGCTTAGGGAACTTAGTAGGGGATTCACCCCTCCACTTT. Translated: CASSLGNLVGDSPLHF.